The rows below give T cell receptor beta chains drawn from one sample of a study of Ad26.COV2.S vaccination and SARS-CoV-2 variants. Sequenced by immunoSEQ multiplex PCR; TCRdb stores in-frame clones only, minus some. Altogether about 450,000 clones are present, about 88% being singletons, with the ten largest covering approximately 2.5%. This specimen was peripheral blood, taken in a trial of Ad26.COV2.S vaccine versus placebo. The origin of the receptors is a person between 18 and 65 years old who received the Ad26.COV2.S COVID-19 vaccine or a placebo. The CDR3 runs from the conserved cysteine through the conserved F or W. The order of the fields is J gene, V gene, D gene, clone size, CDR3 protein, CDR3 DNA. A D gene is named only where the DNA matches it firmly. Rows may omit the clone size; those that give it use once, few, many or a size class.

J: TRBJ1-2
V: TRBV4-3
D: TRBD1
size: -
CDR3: CASSRLTGYGLGYTF
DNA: TGCGCCAGCAGCCGACTGACAGGGTACGGTTTAGGCTACACCTTC

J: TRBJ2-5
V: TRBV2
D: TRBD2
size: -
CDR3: CASSGASGSPEETQYF
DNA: TGTGCCAGCAGTGGAGCTAGCGGGAGCCCCGAAGAGACCCAGTACTTC

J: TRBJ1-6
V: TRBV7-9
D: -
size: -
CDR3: CASSLHLVGNSPLHF
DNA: TGTGCCAGCAGCTTACATCTAGTGGGTAATTCACCCCTCCACTTT

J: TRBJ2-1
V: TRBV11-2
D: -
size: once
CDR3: CASSLDRRGLLLGEQFF
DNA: TGTGCCAGCAGCTTAGATCGGCGGGGGCTCCTCTTGGGGGAGCAGTTCTTC

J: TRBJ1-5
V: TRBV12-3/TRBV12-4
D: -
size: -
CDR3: CASSFKRDQPQHF
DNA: TGTGCCAGCAGTTTTAAAAGGGACCAGCCCCAGCATTTT

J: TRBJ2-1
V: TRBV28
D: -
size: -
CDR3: CASRDYAFPNEQFF
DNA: TGTGCCAGCAGGGACTATGCATTCCCAAATGAGCAGTTCTTC

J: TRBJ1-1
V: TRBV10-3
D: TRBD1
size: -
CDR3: CAIRQGAFAFF
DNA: TGTGCCATCAGGCAGGGGGCCTTCGCTTTCTTT

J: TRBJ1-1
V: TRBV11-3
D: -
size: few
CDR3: CASSLERGTEAFF
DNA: TGTGCCAGCAGCTTAGAACGGGGCACTGAAGCTTTCTTT

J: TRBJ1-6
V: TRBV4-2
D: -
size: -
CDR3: CASSPTYGGESYNSPLHF
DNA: TGTGCCAGCAGCCCTACCTACGGGGGAGAGTCCTATAATTCACCCCTCCACTTT

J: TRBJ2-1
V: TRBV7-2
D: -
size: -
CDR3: CASSLLSGNYNEQFF
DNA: TGTGCCAGCAGCTTGCTAAGCGGAAACTACAATGAGCAGTTCTTC

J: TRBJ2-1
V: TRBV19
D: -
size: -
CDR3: CASSTFLGEQFF
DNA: TGTGCCAGTAGTACTTTCTTGGGTGAGCAGTTCTTC

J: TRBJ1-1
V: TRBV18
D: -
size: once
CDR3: CASSPPPVNTEAFF
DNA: TGTGCCAGCTCACCCCCCCCCGTGAACACTGAAGCTTTCTTT

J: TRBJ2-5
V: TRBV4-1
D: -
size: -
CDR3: CASSQTQQETQYF
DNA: TGCGCCAGCAGCCAAACCCAGCAAGAGACCCAGTACTTC

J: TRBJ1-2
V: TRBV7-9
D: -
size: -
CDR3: CASSLGPRLNYGYTF
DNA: TGTGCCAGCAGCTTAGGGCCTAGACTAAACTATGGCTACACCTTC

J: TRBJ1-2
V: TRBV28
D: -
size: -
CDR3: CASREAGGYNYGYTF
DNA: TGTGCCAGCAGGGAGGCGGGGGGTTATAACTATGGCTACACCTTC

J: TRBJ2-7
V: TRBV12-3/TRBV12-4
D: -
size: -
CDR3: CASGITPYEQYF
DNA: TGTGCCAGCGGTATTACCCCCTACGAGCAGTACTTC

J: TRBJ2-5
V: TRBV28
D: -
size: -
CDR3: CASSFRDPARETQYF
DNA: TGTGCCAGCAGTTTCAGAGACCCCGCCAGGGAGACCCAGTACTTC

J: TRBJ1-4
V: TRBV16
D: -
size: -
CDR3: CASSRTQGVGEKLFF
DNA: TGTGCCAGCAGCCGAACACAGGGAGTAGGTGAAAAACTGTTTTTT

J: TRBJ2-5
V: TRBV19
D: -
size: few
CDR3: CASSIGPIPETQYF
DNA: TGTGCCAGTAGTATTGGACCCATACCAGAGACCCAGTACTTC

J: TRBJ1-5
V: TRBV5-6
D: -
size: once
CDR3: CASSVAVGPNQPQHF
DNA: TGTGCCAGCAGCGTGGCAGTAGGACCGAATCAGCCCCAGCATTTT

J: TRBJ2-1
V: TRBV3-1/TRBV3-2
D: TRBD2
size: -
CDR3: CASSPWTSGSYNEQFF
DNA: TGTGCCAGCAGCCCCTGGACTAGCGGCTCCTACAATGAGCAGTTCTTC

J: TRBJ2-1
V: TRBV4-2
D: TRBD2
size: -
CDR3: CASSQDLGRAYNEQFF
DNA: TGTGCCAGCAGCCAAGATCTCGGGAGGGCATACAATGAGCAGTTCTTC